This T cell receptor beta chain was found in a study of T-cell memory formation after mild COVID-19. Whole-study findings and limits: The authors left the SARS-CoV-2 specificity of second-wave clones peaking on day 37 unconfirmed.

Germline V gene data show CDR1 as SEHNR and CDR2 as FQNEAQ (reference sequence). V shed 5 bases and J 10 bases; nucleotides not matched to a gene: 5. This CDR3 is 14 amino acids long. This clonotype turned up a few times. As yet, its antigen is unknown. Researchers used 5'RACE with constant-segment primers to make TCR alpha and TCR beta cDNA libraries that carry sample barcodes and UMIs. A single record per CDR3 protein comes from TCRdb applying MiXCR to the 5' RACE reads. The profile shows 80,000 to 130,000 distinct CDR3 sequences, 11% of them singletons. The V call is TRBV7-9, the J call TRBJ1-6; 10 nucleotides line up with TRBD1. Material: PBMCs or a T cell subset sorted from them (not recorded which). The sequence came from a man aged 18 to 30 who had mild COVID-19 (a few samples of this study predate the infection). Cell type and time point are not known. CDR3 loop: CASSATGGRSPLHF. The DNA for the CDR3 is TGTGCCAGCAGCGCGACAGGGGGCAGGTCACCCCTCCACTTT. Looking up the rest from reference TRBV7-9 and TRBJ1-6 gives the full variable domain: DTGVSQNPRHKITKRGQNVTFRCDPISEHNRLYWYRQTLGQGPEFLTYFQNEAQLEKSRLLSDRFSAERPKGSFSTLEIQRTEQGDSAMYLCASSATGGRSPLHFGNGTRLTVT.